A selection of T cell receptor beta chains follows, all from one sample in a study of cytotoxic CD8 clonotypes in ibrutinib-treated CLL. TCRdb's table, derived via immunoSEQ multiplex PCR, lists solely in-frame clones and lacks some. The sample shows under 200,000 clones, roughly 86% of them seen only once. Sequenced here: PBMCs, sampled after 12 months of ibrutinib treatment. The receptors come from a human donor with chronic lymphocytic leukemia. Both conserved end residues are part of each CDR3. Fields, in order: J gene, V gene, CDR3 protein.

TRBJ2-3	TRBV9	CASSVDGAYTDTQYF
TRBJ2-3	TRBV9	CASSVGGGDTDTQYF
TRBJ1-1	TRBV7-3	CASSLQGHWDTEAFF
TRBJ1-3	TRBV7-2	CASSLVTSSGNTIYF
TRBJ1-1	TRBV20-1	CSARYRLSAFF
TRBJ2-2	TRBV11-2	CATRTGGNTGELFF
TRBJ1-2	TRBV23-1	CASSHPPLKGYGYTF
TRBJ2-7	TRBV27	CASSLEAGGPTYEQYF
TRBJ2-1	TRBV29-1	CSVRTSGRWSYNEQFF
TRBJ1-2	TRBV7-9	CASSSRQAIYGYTF
TRBJ2-5	TRBV5-1	CASSRGSYQETQYF
TRBJ2-1	TRBV18	CASSPRDRGRGEQFF
TRBJ1-2	TRBV5-1	CASSLAVSTNYGYTF
TRBJ1-5	TRBV6-5	CASSPASGQRGPQHF
TRBJ2-1	TRBV27	CASSRETIYSYNEQFF
TRBJ2-3	TRBV18	CASSPPADTQYF
TRBJ1-2	TRBV7-8	CASSSSGGRRNYGYTF
TRBJ2-7	TRBV18	CASSPPRVGGEQYF
TRBJ1-5	TRBV27	CASSLWGTGDQPQHF
TRBJ1-2	TRBV19	CASSMVTGRNYGYTF
TRBJ2-3	TRBV7-6	CASSLLAGGSSTDTQYF
TRBJ1-5	TRBV7-2	CASSSASNQPQHF
TRBJ1-5	TRBV7-2	CASSLAAASYSNQPQHF
TRBJ2-1	TRBV4-2	CASSPGGTSRRNEQFF
TRBJ1-1	TRBV28	CASKDRAAITEAFF
TRBJ1-2	TRBV7-9	CASSSDRPMIYGYTF
TRBJ2-1	TRBV28	CASSLWGGGAGIYNEQFF
TRBJ1-2	TRBV19	CASSIKLTSGTGFSFRNYGYTF
TRBJ1-1	TRBV29-1	CSVGNRGPNTEAFF
TRBJ2-1	TRBV20-1	CSAKNNEQFF
TRBJ2-3	TRBV27	CASSSTRQGLFYTDTQYF
TRBJ1-1	TRBV7-2	CASSMYQGGNTEAFF
TRBJ2-3	TRBV11-2	CASATAGSTDTQYF
TRBJ2-1	TRBV4-3	CASSQGMAGGRGEQFF
TRBJ2-3	TRBV28	CASSLTGGTDTQYF
TRBJ1-1	TRBV27	CASRIRGSEAFF
TRBJ1-2	TRBV7-2	CASSLSMSNYGYTF
TRBJ1-5	TRBV7-2	CASSLGGDRGGNQPQHF
TRBJ1-2	TRBV4-2	CASSQDSYGRGGYTF
TRBJ1-2	TRBV7-2	CASRTGQGVSYGYTF
TRBJ1-1	TRBV28	CASRHPVESEAFF
TRBJ1-5	TRBV7-2	CASSPKLGVNQPQHF
TRBJ1-1	TRBV5-1	CASREGGKEAEAFF
TRBJ2-7	TRBV18	CASSETSVTSYEQYF
TRBJ2-5	TRBV28	CASSGGGSNEETQYF
TRBJ1-1	TRBV2	CASSEWGPNTEAFF
TRBJ2-1	TRBV5-5	CASSQEGGYNEQFF
TRBJ2-3	TRBV7-8	CASSSVGTQYF
TRBJ2-2	TRBV28	CASSTGGEATGELFF
TRBJ1-2	TRBV30	CAWTRTGVNGYTF
TRBJ1-6	TRBV2	CASSRGQGANSPLHF
TRBJ1-1	TRBV5-6	CASSGLGSRESNTEAFF
TRBJ1-1	TRBV7-8	CASSLSFGEAFF
TRBJ2-7	TRBV2	CASSENPYEQYF
TRBJ2-4	TRBV19	CASSILAGKNIQYF
TRBJ2-1	TRBV19	CASSKGMYNEQFF
TRBJ2-1	TRBV9	CASSVRGTSSNEQFF
TRBJ1-6	TRBV7-9	CASSQTMATADYNSPLHF
TRBJ2-7	TRBV5-8	CASSLALGKEQYF
TRBJ2-2	TRBV4-2	CASSQATKDTGELFF